What follows are 20 T cell receptor beta chains derived from one specimen sequenced in a study of CD8 T cells in Susac syndrome. With random hexamers, roughly 0.45 to 1 ug RNA was reverse transcribed. TCRdb reprocessed the immunoSEQ multiplex PCR reads via MiXCR and lists one record per CDR3 protein. This sample has about 430,000 distinct CDR3 sequences; approximately 85% occur once, and the top ten carry roughly 0.11%. The sequencing sample was made of CD8+ T cells from PBMCs. Receptor source: a human donor with multiple sclerosis.

This rearrangement joins TRBV4-2 to TRBJ2-5, with D unclear. The V end was cut by 0 bases, the J end by 4 bases, with 6 bases between. The CDR3 totals 13 residues. CDR1 LGHNA and CDR2 YNFKEQ come from the germline V gene. The chain's CDR3 is CASSQDLRETQYF. The CDR3 DNA reads TGTGCCAGCAGCCAAGATTTGAGAGAGACCCAGTACTTC.

V usage is TRBV21-1 and J usage is TRBJ1-1. TRBV21-1 is a pseudogene segment. The CDR3 spans 13 residues. The CDR3 region is CARNDTTNTEAFF. CDR3 DNA sequence: TGTGCCAGGAATGACACGACGAACACTGAAGCTTTCTTT.

The J gene is TRBJ2-1, the V gene TRBV29-1; 7 nucleotides line up with TRBD2. The germline CDR1 and CDR2 sequences are SQVTM and ANQGSEA. The CDR3 spans 15 residues. Trimming at V came to 5 bases and at J to 3 bases, leaving 10 bases not matched to a gene. The CDR3 is CSVSVSSGGYNEQFF. For the CDR3, the DNA is TGCAGCGTTTCCGTTTCCTCGGGGGGCTACAATGAGCAGTTCTTC.

The V call is TRBV13, the J call TRBJ2-4; possible D gene TRBD1, 5 bases. Trimming stripped 11 bases from V and 2 bases from J, with 10 bases between. The CDR3 totals 12 residues. Germline CDR1 PRHDT, CDR2 FYEKMQ (reference sequence). The CDR3 DNA reads as TGTGCCTCCTCAGGGCCCAAAAACATTCAGTACTTC. It codes for CASSGPKNIQYF. The full variable domain, rest sourced from reference TRBV13 and TRBJ2-4, is AAGVIQSPRHLIKEKRETATLKCYPIPRHDTVYWYQQGPGQDPQFLISFYEKMQSDKGSIPDRFSAQQFSDYHSELNMSSLELGDSALYFCASSGPKNIQYFGAGTRLSVL.

This clonotype was found a few times. J is TRBJ2-7 and V is TRBV18; 7 bases align to TRBD1. This CDR3 comprises 14 residues. Germline CDR1 and CDR2: KGHSH and LQKENI. J was trimmed by 10 bases and V by 3 bases; bases with no gene match: 12. The CDR3 nucleotides are TGTGCCAGCTCACCCGACAGGGACCTACGATCTCAGTACTTC. Its protein product is CASSPDRDLRSQYF. The whole variable domain, remainder taken from reference TRBV18 and TRBJ2-7, is NAGVMQNPRHLVRRRGQEARLRCSPMKGHSHVYWYRQLPEEGLKFMVYLQKENIIDESGMPKERFSAEFPKEGPSILRIQQVVRGDSAAYFCASSPDRDLRSQYFGPGTRLTVT.

V and J are TRBV30 and TRBJ2-2, with TRBD1 as a possible D gene (6 bases). V shed 4 bases and J shed 6 bases, with 15 bases lying between them. The germline V gene encodes CDR1 GTSNPN and CDR2 SVGIG (reference sequence). The CDR3 totals 14 residues. CDR3 nucleotides: TGTGCCTGGACCCCAAGGGGGAATTCCGGGGAGCTGTTTTTT. Its translation is CAWTPRGNSGELFF.

The V gene is TRBV4-1, the J gene TRBJ2-1, with 9 bases matching TRBD2. The CDR3 is made up of 15 amino acids. V was clipped by 4 bases and J by 6 bases; unmatched bases: 7. The V gene's germline CDR1 is MGHRA and CDR2 YSYEKL. CDR3 sequence reads: CASSRWLAGTNEQFF. DNA for the CDR3: TGCGCCAGCAGCCGTTGGCTAGCGGGAACCAATGAGCAGTTCTTC.

The chain employs TRBV5-5 and TRBJ2-1; the match to TRBD1 covers 9 bases. The CDR3 runs 16 residues. Germline values: CDR1 SGHKS, CDR2 YYEKEE (reference sequence). The V gene end was trimmed by 3 bases and the J gene end by 4 bases; junction bases not matched to a gene: 8. This CDR3 reads CASSSYRDRVYNEQFF. The CDR3 coding sequence is TGTGCCAGCAGCTCATACCGGGACAGGGTTTACAATGAGCAGTTCTTC.

V usage is TRBV7-9 and J usage is TRBJ2-2, with 7 bases identical to TRBD2. Germline CDR1 reads SEHNR; CDR2 reads FQNEAQ (reference sequence). Trimming took 3 bases from V and 0 from J; bases not matched to a gene: 7. The CDR3 extends over 17 amino acids. The CDR3 nucleotides read TGTGCCAGCAGCTTTCCCGCGGGGGAAGCGAACACCGGGGAGCTGTTTTTT. It encodes CASSFPAGEANTGELFF.

Concerning this clonotype: At one of its ends the junction is not consistent with the germline gene, which may arise from a read error. This sequence joins TRBV27 and TRBJ2-1; TRBD1 matches at 7 bases. CDR1 is MNHEY and CDR2 is SMNVEV in the germline V gene (reference sequence). CDR3 size: 12 residues. This CDR3 reads CASSPGQAGSVF. CDR3 coding DNA: TGTGCCAGCAGTCCTGGACAGGCTGGGTCGGTCTTC.

The rearrangement uses TRBV6-5 and TRBJ2-7; the D gene could be TRBD1 or TRBD2 (6 bases each). Germline CDR1 is MNHEY and CDR2 is SVGAGI. Trimming left V 7 bases short and J 9 bases short, with 16 bases between. CDR3 length: 12 amino acids. The CDR3 is CASTEGGHGQYF. CDR3 coding DNA: TGTGCCAGCACTGAAGGGGGGCATGGGCAGTACTTC.

V and J are TRBV2 and TRBJ2-1, with 9 bases fitting TRBD1. CDR3 length: 11 residues. Trimming cost V 4 bases and J 14 bases; bases outside gene matches: 3. CDR1 is SNHLY and CDR2 is FYNNEI in the germline V gene. CDR3 nucleotides: TGTGCCAGCAGTGTAGGGGACAGGGAGTTCTTC. Translation gives CASSVGDREFF.

This clonotype occurred once. V gene TRBV20-1 combines with J gene TRBJ2-5; possibly TRBD2 for D (6 bases). V shed 5 bases and J shed 5 bases, with 21 bases lying between them. The CDR3 spans 15 residues. CDR1 and CDR2 from the germline V gene are DFQATT and SNEGSKA (reference sequence). CDR3 bases: TGCAGTGCTGGATCCGGGACTGGATTTGCGGAGACCCAGTACTTC. Translated: CSAGSGTGFAETQYF.

The V and J genes are TRBV30 and TRBJ2-1; D may be TRBD1 or TRBD2 (5 bases each). The CDR3 runs 14 residues. Between the trimmed V and J ends, which lost 6 bases and 2 bases, there was a span of 14 bases. Germline CDR1 is GTSNPN and CDR2 is SVGIG (reference sequence). The CDR3 loop reads CACEGRMTYNEQFF. The CDR3 DNA reads TGTGCCTGCGAGGGGAGAATGACCTACAATGAGCAGTTCTTC.

The rearrangement uses TRBV19 and TRBJ1-4; no clear D. Germline V gives CDR1 LNHDA, CDR2 SQIVND (reference sequence). The length of the CDR3 is 12 residues. The CDR3 region has the DNA TGTGGGGCAGCAGCGGCTAATGAAAAACTGTTTTTT. Encoded protein: CGAAAANEKLFF.

This chain links TRBV30 with TRBJ2-1; no firm D call. CDR3 length equals 13 residues. V lost 0 bases and J lost 7, with 10 bases in between. Germline V gene data show CDR1 as GTSNPN and CDR2 as SVGIG (reference sequence). For the CDR3, the DNA is TGTGCCTGGAGTGTATGGCAGGTGAATGAGCAGTTCTTC. Protein sequence: CAWSVWQVNEQFF.

This rearrangement joins TRBV5-5 to TRBJ2-3; D remains ambiguous. The CDR3 sequence is 14 residues long. V shed 2 bases and J shed 1 base, with 8 bases lying between them. CDR1 is SGHKS, CDR2 YYEKEE, per germline (reference sequence). The CDR3 DNA is TGTGCCAGCAGCTTAACTTCAGGCACAGATACGCAGTATTTT. Its translation: CASSLTSGTDTQYF.

The rearrangement joins TRBV27 to TRBJ1-1; TRBD1 is a possible D gene (5 bases). From germline, CDR1 is MNHEY and CDR2 SMNVEV (reference sequence). The CDR3 has 13 amino acids. Trimming removed 4 bases from V and 5 bases from J, with 11 bases in between. The CDR3 region is CASSSDSRTEAFF. CDR3 sequence (DNA): TGTGCCAGCAGTTCCGACAGTAGAACTGAAGCTTTCTTT.

The CDR3 loop reads CASSYGASGGISYEQYF. The CDR3 nucleotides read TGTGCCAGCAGTTACGGAGCTAGCGGGGGGATCTCCTACGAGCAGTACTTC. The V gene is TRBV6-2 or TRBV6-3, the J gene TRBJ2-7; 11 bases are a match to TRBD2. The CDR3 loop spans 17 amino acids. Trimming cost V 2 bases and J 0 bases; bases outside gene matches: 6. The germline V gene has CDR1 MNHEY and CDR2 SVGEGT.

Concerning this clonotype: Given the absence of the conserved phenylalanine or tryptophan at the CDR3 end, a read error is likely. The rearrangement links TRBV11-2 to TRBJ2-1; maybe TRBD2 (7 bases). V lost 7 bases to trimming and J lost 5 bases, with 18 bases between them. Germline V CDR1 and CDR2: SGHAT, FQNNGV. The CDR3 loop spans 15 amino acids. The CDR3 region has the DNA TGTGCCAGCACTACTGTAGGGGGGGGCAACAATGAGCAGTTCCTC. Residues: CASTTVGGGNNEQFL.